Listed below are T cell receptor beta chains from one sample, sequenced in a study of blood T cells in healthy people across ages. TCRdb fed the 5' RACE reads into MiXCR, producing one record per CDR3 protein. In the table there are approximately 1,100,000 distinct CDR3 sequences, roughly 45% of which are singletons. The material sequenced was blood. These TCRs come from an older woman in good health. Each CDR3 is given with its conserved first and last residue. D genes are given only for firm matches. Size is stated for part of the rows, as once, few or many counts, or as a class when the clone is expanded.

CDR3aa: CASSLGTRQYF
CDR3nt: TGTGCCAGCAGCCTCGGGACCAGGCAGTATTTT
d_gene: NA
j_gene: TRBJ2-3
abundance: NA
v_gene: TRBV14
len: 11

CDR3aa: CASSQRTGLNSPLHF
CDR3nt: TGTGCCAGCAGCCAACGGACAGGGCTGAATTCACCCCTCCACTTT
d_gene: TRBD1
j_gene: TRBJ1-6
abundance: few
v_gene: TRBV3-1
len: 15

CDR3aa: CSARRAGGPTQYF
CDR3nt: TGCAGTGCTAGGAGAGCGGGAGGGCCTACGCAGTATTTT
d_gene: TRBD2
j_gene: TRBJ2-3
abundance: NA
v_gene: TRBV20-1
len: 13

CDR3aa: CSVEDGDNSYEQYF
CDR3nt: TGCAGCGTTGAAGATGGGGACAACTCCTACGAGCAGTACTTC
d_gene: NA
j_gene: TRBJ2-7
abundance: few
v_gene: TRBV29-1
len: 14

CDR3aa: CASSLGALTGVYGYTF
CDR3nt: TGTGCCAGCAGCTTAGGGGCCCTGACAGGGGTCTATGGCTACACCTTC
d_gene: TRBD1
j_gene: TRBJ1-2
abundance: NA
v_gene: TRBV11-2
len: 16

CDR3aa: CASSLARLSGSYNEQFF
CDR3nt: TGTGCCAGCAGCTTAGCTCGACTTAGCGGCTCCTACAATGAGCAGTTCTTC
d_gene: NA
j_gene: TRBJ2-1
abundance: NA
v_gene: TRBV7-9
len: 17

CDR3aa: CATSRTSDNEQFF
CDR3nt: TGTGCCACCAGTCGGACTTCAGACAATGAGCAGTTCTTC
d_gene: NA
j_gene: TRBJ2-1
abundance: NA
v_gene: TRBV24-1
len: 13

CDR3aa: CASSLKAGTEAFF
CDR3nt: TGTGCCAGCAGCTTAAAGGCGGGCACTGAAGCTTTCTTT
d_gene: NA
j_gene: TRBJ1-1
abundance: few
v_gene: TRBV7-9
len: 13

CDR3aa: CASSYSTSGTSIIDTQYF
CDR3nt: TGTGCCAGCAGTTACTCAACCTCCGGGACTAGCATCATCGATACGCAGTATTTT
d_gene: TRBD2
j_gene: TRBJ2-3
abundance: NA
v_gene: TRBV6-5
len: 18

CDR3aa: CASSIGGWSYNEQFF
CDR3nt: TGTGCCAGCAGTATCGGGGGGTGGTCCTACAATGAGCAGTTCTTC
d_gene: TRBD2
j_gene: TRBJ2-1
abundance: few
v_gene: TRBV6-1
len: 15

CDR3aa: CASSLGGARDEQYF
CDR3nt: TGTGCCAGCAGTCTAGGGGGGGCGCGCGACGAGCAGTACTTC
d_gene: NA
j_gene: TRBJ2-7
abundance: NA
v_gene: TRBV12-3/TRBV12-4
len: 14

CDR3aa: CASSATPEVSTDTQYF
CDR3nt: TGTGCCAGCAGCGCCACCCCCGAGGTCAGCACAGATACGCAGTATTTT
d_gene: NA
j_gene: TRBJ2-3
abundance: once
v_gene: TRBV9
len: 16

CDR3aa: CASSLGSFGYNEQFF
CDR3nt: TGTGCCAGCAGCTTAGGTAGTTTTGGGTACAATGAGCAGTTCTTC
d_gene: NA
j_gene: TRBJ2-1
abundance: few
v_gene: TRBV13
len: 15

CDR3aa: CASSLDPPGLARYEQYF
CDR3nt: TGTGCCAGCAGCTTAGACCCCCCCGGACTAGCTCGCTACGAGCAGTACTTC
d_gene: TRBD2
j_gene: TRBJ2-7
abundance: NA
v_gene: TRBV11-2
len: 17

CDR3aa: CASGTGGLYEQYF
CDR3nt: TGTGCCAGCGGGACAGGGGGCCTCTACGAGCAGTACTTC
d_gene: TRBD1
j_gene: TRBJ2-7
abundance: NA
v_gene: TRBV5-8
len: 13

CDR3aa: CSANGVQGLDNEQFF
CDR3nt: TGCAGTGCTAACGGGGTCCAGGGGCTAGACAATGAGCAGTTCTTC
d_gene: NA
j_gene: TRBJ2-1
abundance: few
v_gene: TRBV20-1
len: 15

CDR3aa: CASSPRLAGRVGSTDTQYF
CDR3nt: TGTGCCAGCAGCCCAAGACTAGCGGGAAGGGTTGGTAGTACAGATACGCAGTATTTT
d_gene: TRBD2
j_gene: TRBJ2-3
abundance: NA
v_gene: TRBV11-2
len: 19

CDR3aa: CASSRRDTYNEQFF
CDR3nt: TGTGCCAGCAGCCGCCGGGACACATACAATGAGCAGTTCTTC
d_gene: NA
j_gene: TRBJ2-1
abundance: NA
v_gene: TRBV7-9
len: 14

CDR3aa: CASSSTGEGYTF
CDR3nt: TGTGCCAGCAGTTCCACAGGAGAGGGCTACACCTTC
d_gene: NA
j_gene: TRBJ1-2
abundance: NA
v_gene: TRBV27
len: 12

CDR3aa: CATSTRDAYNSPLHF
CDR3nt: TGTGCCACCAGCACCCGGGACGCGTATAATTCACCCCTCCACTTT
d_gene: NA
j_gene: TRBJ1-6
abundance: once
v_gene: TRBV15
len: 15

CDR3aa: CATSAPGTPEQYF
CDR3nt: TGTGCCACCAGTGCCCCCGGGACACCCGAGCAGTACTTC
d_gene: NA
j_gene: TRBJ2-7
abundance: NA
v_gene: TRBV24-1
len: 13

CDR3aa: CASSQEGGSANTGELFF
CDR3nt: TGCGCCAGCAGCCAAGAAGGTGGCTCCGCGAACACCGGGGAGCTGTTTTTT
d_gene: NA
j_gene: TRBJ2-2
abundance: NA
v_gene: TRBV4-1
len: 17

CDR3aa: CSARALAGNNEQFF
CDR3nt: TGCAGTGCTAGGGCCCTAGCGGGGAACAATGAGCAGTTCTTC
d_gene: TRBD2
j_gene: TRBJ2-1
abundance: few
v_gene: TRBV20-1
len: 14

CDR3aa: CASARIAGVGEQYF
CDR3nt: TGTGCCAGCGCCCGAATAGCGGGAGTGGGTGAGCAGTACTTC
d_gene: TRBD2
j_gene: TRBJ2-7
abundance: NA
v_gene: TRBV6-2/TRBV6-3
len: 14

CDR3aa: CSARQGADYEQYF
CDR3nt: TGCAGTGCTCGCCAGGGGGCGGACTACGAGCAGTACTTC
d_gene: TRBD1
j_gene: TRBJ2-7
abundance: few
v_gene: TRBV20-1
len: 13

CDR3aa: CSVGRTENTGELFF
CDR3nt: TGCAGCGTTGGGCGGACAGAGAACACCGGGGAGCTGTTTTTT
d_gene: NA
j_gene: TRBJ2-2
abundance: NA
v_gene: TRBV29-1
len: 14

CDR3aa: CSATKTGGNTIYF
CDR3nt: TGCAGTGCTACTAAGACAGGTGGAAACACCATATATTTT
d_gene: NA
j_gene: TRBJ1-3
abundance: NA
v_gene: TRBV20-1
len: 13

CDR3aa: CASSTQENQPQHF
CDR3nt: TGTGCCAGCAGCACTCAGGAGAATCAGCCCCAGCATTTT
d_gene: NA
j_gene: TRBJ1-5
abundance: few
v_gene: TRBV7-9
len: 13

CDR3aa: CASSGITPGTQETQYF
CDR3nt: TGTGCCAGCAGCGGAATTACTCCCGGGACCCAAGAGACCCAGTACTTC
d_gene: NA
j_gene: TRBJ2-5
abundance: few
v_gene: TRBV5-4
len: 16

CDR3aa: CASSLNKLSYEQYF
CDR3nt: TGTGCCAGCAGCTTAAATAAGCTCTCCTACGAGCAGTACTTC
d_gene: NA
j_gene: TRBJ2-7
abundance: NA
v_gene: TRBV7-6
len: 14

CDR3aa: CASSPALTSEKLFF
CDR3nt: TGTGCCAGCAGCCCCGCTTTGACTAGCGAAAAACTGTTTTTT
d_gene: NA
j_gene: TRBJ1-4
abundance: once
v_gene: TRBV7-9
len: 14

CDR3aa: CASRGLDTVGNEQFF
CDR3nt: TGTGCCAGCAGAGGGCTTGATACGGTCGGGAATGAGCAGTTCTTC
d_gene: NA
j_gene: TRBJ2-1
abundance: NA
v_gene: TRBV27
len: 15

CDR3aa: CSAMDTSSYEQYF
CDR3nt: TGCAGTGCTATGGACACGAGCTCCTACGAGCAGTACTTC
d_gene: NA
j_gene: TRBJ2-7
abundance: NA
v_gene: TRBV20-1
len: 13

CDR3aa: CSGGTSGSSAEQYF
CDR3nt: TGCAGCGGTGGGACTAGCGGGAGTAGTGCCGAGCAGTACTTC
d_gene: TRBD2
j_gene: TRBJ2-7
abundance: NA
v_gene: TRBV29-1
len: 14

CDR3aa: CATSGGLGDTDTQYF
CDR3nt: TGTGCCACCAGTGGGGGGCTGGGCGACACAGATACGCAGTATTTT
d_gene: NA
j_gene: TRBJ2-3
abundance: NA
v_gene: TRBV15
len: 15

CDR3aa: CASSGSSQGAGANVLTF
CDR3nt: TGTGCCAGCAGTGGGTCGTCCCAAGGGGCTGGGGCCAACGTCCTGACTTTC
d_gene: NA
j_gene: TRBJ2-6
abundance: NA
v_gene: TRBV7-7
len: 17

CDR3aa: CASSQGEGSPLHF
CDR3nt: TGTGCCAGCAGCCAAGGCGAGGGGTCACCCCTCCACTTT
d_gene: NA
j_gene: TRBJ1-6
abundance: many
v_gene: TRBV3-1
len: 13

CDR3aa: CASSLEWGSYEQYF
CDR3nt: TGTGCCAGCAGCTTAGAATGGGGATCCTACGAGCAGTACTTC
d_gene: NA
j_gene: TRBJ2-7
abundance: NA
v_gene: TRBV11-2
len: 14

CDR3aa: CASANTRGLNEQYF
CDR3nt: TGTGCCAGCGCCAACACCAGGGGGCTCAACGAGCAGTACTTC
d_gene: TRBD1
j_gene: TRBJ2-7
abundance: NA
v_gene: TRBV6-1
len: 14

CDR3aa: CASSLLAEAGENQPQHF
CDR3nt: TGTGCCAGCAGCTTGTTGGCCGAGGCCGGGGAGAATCAGCCCCAGCATTTT
d_gene: NA
j_gene: TRBJ1-5
abundance: NA
v_gene: TRBV5-6
len: 17